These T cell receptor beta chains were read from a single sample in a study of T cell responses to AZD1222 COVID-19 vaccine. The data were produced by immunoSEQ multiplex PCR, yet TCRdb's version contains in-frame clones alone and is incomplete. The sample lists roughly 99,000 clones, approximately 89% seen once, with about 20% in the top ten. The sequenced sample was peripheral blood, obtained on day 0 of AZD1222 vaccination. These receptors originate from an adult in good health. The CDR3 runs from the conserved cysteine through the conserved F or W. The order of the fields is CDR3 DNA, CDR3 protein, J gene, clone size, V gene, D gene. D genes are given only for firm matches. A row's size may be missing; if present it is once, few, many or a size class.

DNA: TGCGCCAGCAGCTTCACCCGGGACGCGGAGACCCAGTACTTC
CDR3: CASSFTRDAETQYF
J: TRBJ2-5
size: NA
V: TRBV5-1
D: NA

DNA: TGTGCCAGCTCAACAGGTGGCAATCAGCCCCAGCATTTT
CDR3: CASSTGGNQPQHF
J: TRBJ1-5
size: NA
V: TRBV7-9
D: NA

DNA: TGTGCCAGCAGCTTAATGTCAGGGGATGATATCCATGGCTACACCTTC
CDR3: CASSLMSGDDIHGYTF
J: TRBJ1-2
size: NA
V: TRBV7-3
D: NA

DNA: TGTGCCAGCAGGAAGGGACAGGGTGGATTCCCAGATGGCTACACCTTC
CDR3: CASRKGQGGFPDGYTF
J: TRBJ1-2
size: NA
V: TRBV7-9
D: TRBD1

DNA: TGTGCCAGCAGCTGGGACCCCAACGAGCAGTACTTC
CDR3: CASSWDPNEQYF
J: TRBJ2-7
size: NA
V: TRBV7-9
D: NA

DNA: TGCGCCAGCAGCCCTCCGGAGGGGGGCTATGGCTACACCTTC
CDR3: CASSPPEGGYGYTF
J: TRBJ1-2
size: NA
V: TRBV4-1
D: NA

DNA: TGTGCCAGCAGCTTCTACAGTAACTATGGCTACACCTTC
CDR3: CASSFYSNYGYTF
J: TRBJ1-2
size: NA
V: TRBV7-9
D: NA

DNA: TGTGCCAGCAGATACGCAGGCCAAGAGACCCAGTACTTC
CDR3: CASRYAGQETQYF
J: TRBJ2-5
size: NA
V: TRBV7-2
D: NA

DNA: TGTGCCAGCAGCTTGACTATCTACGAGCAGTACTTC
CDR3: CASSLTIYEQYF
J: TRBJ2-7
size: NA
V: TRBV7-9
D: NA

DNA: TGTGCCAGCAAAAGACAGGGCCGCTCTGCGATTGACCAAAAATCCTACGAGCAGTACTTC
CDR3: CASKRQGRSAIDQKSYEQYF
J: TRBJ2-7
size: NA
V: TRBV3-1/TRBV3-2
D: TRBD1

DNA: TGTGCCAGCAGCTTATTGCTGGGGGGAAGCAATGAGCAGTTCTTC
CDR3: CASSLLLGGSNEQFF
J: TRBJ2-1
size: NA
V: TRBV7-2
D: NA

DNA: TGTGCCAGCAGCTTGGGTACTAATGGAAACACCATATATTTT
CDR3: CASSLGTNGNTIYF
J: TRBJ1-3
size: once
V: TRBV5-4
D: NA

DNA: TGTGCCAGCAGCTTGCCCCCAGTGAATGAGCAGTTCTTC
CDR3: CASSLPPVNEQFF
J: TRBJ2-1
size: NA
V: TRBV5-6
D: NA

DNA: TGTGCCAGCAGCGTAGCTACTAGCGACGATGAGCAGTTCTTC
CDR3: CASSVATSDDEQFF
J: TRBJ2-1
size: NA
V: TRBV9
D: TRBD2

DNA: TGTGCCAGCAGCGGACAGGGTACAGATACGCAGTATTTT
CDR3: CASSGQGTDTQYF
J: TRBJ2-3
size: NA
V: TRBV7-9
D: TRBD1

DNA: TGTGCCAGCAGCCAACCCCCGGGACAGGGGATCTATGGCTACACCTTC
CDR3: CASSQPPGQGIYGYTF
J: TRBJ1-2
size: NA
V: TRBV3-1/TRBV3-2
D: TRBD1

DNA: TGCGCCAGCAGCTACGGGGGCTCTGGGGCCAACGTCCTGACTTTC
CDR3: CASSYGGSGANVLTF
J: TRBJ2-6
size: NA
V: TRBV5-1
D: NA

DNA: TGTGCCAGCAGCGTAAGGGCGGACTATGGCTACACCTTC
CDR3: CASSVRADYGYTF
J: TRBJ1-2
size: NA
V: TRBV12-3/TRBV12-4
D: NA